Given below is one TCR beta chain in context. This clone has only one observation. Its antigen specificity is not known. No much larger clonotype is one base removed from it; base qualities were not supplied. Library preparation was by the immunoSEQ multiplex PCR assay. The multiplex PCR relied on a mix of 60 forward primers for TCR Vbeta segments and 13 reverse primers for TCR Jbeta segments. The CDR3 region of rearranged TCR beta genes was amplified from genomic DNA with a multiplex PCR assay. Amplified TCR beta libraries were sequenced as 87-base-pair reads on the Illumina HiSeq System. From the authors' description of their analysis: In a later analysis, tens of millions of unique TCR beta chains were counted across the 500 to 850 repertoires, and about 10 million of these chains were shared by at least two donors. A nearest-neighbor algorithm error-corrected the raw reads and collapsed the reads into unique sequences, merging closely related sequences to remove PCR and sequencing errors. V, D and J gene segments were assigned by aligning CDR3 sequences to IMGT reference sequences. Each retained sequence needed at least a six-nucleotide match to both a V gene segment and a J gene segment. A rearrangement counted as productive if the CDR3 had no stop codons and remained in frame with V and J, and every other rearrangement counted as non-productive. Following IMGT convention, CDR3 was defined as the stretch from the second conserved V-encoded cysteine up to the conserved J-encoded phenylalanine. The earlier analysis of some 600 of the donors excluded sequences that lacked an unambiguous match to a single V gene segment. An earlier analysis of 587 of the donors called V segments functional above 56.7% productive rearrangements and segregating when the between-donor standard deviation exceeded 5%. A statistical classification framework was built for diagnosing cytomegalovirus status from the catalog of TCR beta chain sequences. In a later analysis, V and J genes were assigned by comparing TCR nucleotide sequences against IMGT/GENE-DB human TR gene sequences. The TCRdist pipeline was used in a later analysis to assign CDR3 sequences and most-parsimonious VDJ recombination scenarios. In a later analysis, each TCR beta chain was defined by its CDR3 amino acid sequence together with its V-gene family, and reads without a unique V-gene family were excluded. To address suspected cross-contamination and a sequencing artifact, a later analysis removed a few hundred highly shared, low-generation-probability nucleotide sequences. In a later analysis, a clonal expansion index was calculated for each public chain from normalized within-repertoire ranks of inferred template counts. A later analysis computed generation probabilities with a VDJ recombination model fitted to out-of-frame rearrangements, and checked the results against IGoR. Hypergeometric tests were used in a later analysis to score TCR-TCR, TCR-HLA and TCR-CMV co-occurrence, with a repertoire-size bias correction applied to the TCR pairs. In a later analysis, false discovery rates were estimated by permuting HLA or CMV assignments 20 times. In a later analysis, co-occurring TCRs were grouped with DBSCAN, and TCRdist sequence similarity was added when clustering was performed within HLA-allele-positive subsets. Co-occurrence clustering excluded repertoires with fewer than 30,000 or more than 120,000 public chains, plus five with anomalous nucleotide sharing. TCRdb re-hosts the immuneACCESS table, in-frame sequences only. Its copies lack some clones; in the studies checked, an unresolved V gene accounts for under half of them, and the cause for the rest is not known. V, J and clone size are those of that table, while D and trimming were read from the DNA. This sample holds about 190,000 clones; under 80% were observed only once. 4.5% to 5.5% of the sample is held by the ten biggest clonotypes.

The cohort consisted of hundreds of healthy bone marrow donors. At the time of sampling, all cohort members were nominally healthy, though unrecorded immune exposures were likely present. The donor tested CMV seropositive, placing the donor among the approximately 310 seropositive members of the cohort. A peripheral blood sample was provided by each donor, and peripheral blood mononuclear cells were used for TCR beta sequencing. Genomic DNA extraction from the blood cell samples was performed with the Qiagen DNeasy Blood Extraction Kit. The data originate from a study of cytomegalovirus exposure and HLA in healthy donors (dated by TCRdb to the late 2010s). Study-wide context: An earlier analysis of more than 550 of the donors reported approximately 280 Gb of sequence data and roughly 120 million unique TCR beta sequences obtained from some 170 million T cells. An early release that covered roughly 600 HLA-typed donors contained about 290 gigabases of sequencing data and 65 million to 100 million unique TCR sequences. Of the approximately 400 genotyped donors, over 80% were placed in the genetic ancestry cluster associated with self-reported Caucasian donors. The study aimed to test whether signatures of past pathogen exposure could be identified by cataloging public T cell receptors. The study used immunosequencing to profile the T cell repertoires of around 600 subjects and linked those repertoires to cytomegalovirus serostatus. Besides the first cohort of roughly 660 subjects, a separate validation cohort made up of around 120 different subjects was used. High-throughput TCR immunosequencing, statistical association of individual TCRs with disease status, and machine learning were combined to predict cytomegalovirus infection status. To study patterns of TCR occurrence, a later analysis re-analyzed previously published TCR beta repertoires from around 670 donors and added high-resolution HLA genotyping. Rather than drawing on any new phenotypic data, the later analysis identified candidate immune exposures from TCR beta sequences and the way those sequences occurred across donors. An earlier analysis of approximately 580 of the donors used high-throughput TCR beta sequencing to judge whether each TCR beta V gene segment behaved as functional or pseudogenic. Alongside the repertoire data, information on donor age, sex, ethnicity and CMV serostatus was compiled. A later genetic analysis used genome-wide SNP genotypes for 398 of the 666 donors, treating that subset as a discovery cohort. Every discovery cohort repertoire had been produced on one sequencing platform. HLA typing covered class I and class II loci at four-digit resolution. The number of typed donors differed by locus: 629-630 for A, B, C, DRB1 and DQB1; some 500 for DQA1; roughly 600 for DPA1; and around 470 for DPB1. Because of strong linkage in the cohort, 5 or 6 DR-DQ haplotypes were treated as single units for association and clustering. On average, approximately 250,000 unique TCR beta nucleotide sequences were sequenced per donor among 398 genotyped donors of the cohort, with about 17% of those sequences being non-productive. Overall results and qualifications from the work: In a later analysis, HLA-associated TCR beta chains showed more clonal expansion and lower generation probabilities than non-associated chains that were equally common. Linkage disequilibrium might explain the correlated functional status among segregating V segments, but an unknown experimental factor could not be ruled out. The authors suggested that the approach could potentially be generalized to other disease states and immunological phenotypes. The earlier analysis of some 540 of the donors excluded some 16 rarely observed V segments, including chromosome 9 orphons, because counts were too low. A few of the identified cytomegalovirus-associated TCR beta chains were confirmed in vitro to be specific for cytomegalovirus antigens. V-gene and J-gene trimming of TCR beta chains was associated with a missense DCLRE1C variant in a later genetic analysis, and the association was replicated in an independent cohort. Most TCR sequences were seen in very few donors, while some public TCRs were found in many individuals. In a later analysis, TCR association rates were found to vary across HLA loci, with the most associated TCRs seen for DRB1 alleles and the fewest for HLA-C alleles. A cluster of highly shared sequence variants was judged likely to be a technical artifact of the sequencing pipeline. Compared with the roughly 710-donor mean, donors in an Asian-associated ancestry cluster had fewer N-insertions in productive TCRs, according to a later genetic analysis. Specific HLA alleles were associated with about 17,000 TCR beta sequences at a false discovery rate of 0.05 in a later analysis. A later analysis reported that several top co-occurrence clusters appeared linked to parvovirus B19, influenza, CMV and Epstein-Barr virus. When HLA alleles, especially DR and DQ, strongly co-occurred, attributing TCR associations to individual alleles was difficult. For the cohort, immune exposure information was limited to CMV serostatus. This cohort had only TCR beta chains sequenced, and the lack of alpha or paired-chain data limited which features could be detected. The study listed 164 TCR beta chains as associated with cytomegalovirus. Cytomegalovirus status was reported to be diagnosed by the classifier with high specificity and sensitivity in both the original and validation cohorts. An earlier analysis of 587 of the donors showed that most TCR beta V segments appeared in productive rearrangements either about 90% or about 30% of the time, which broadly matched IMGT annotations. A further reported finding was that TCR beta sequences accurately predicted the HLA-A and HLA-B alleles for most subjects in the first cohort. Sequencing depth was assumed to be roughly uniform across donors in the presence/absence analyses, though that assumption may not hold. Because some donors lacked HLA typing at each locus, the association tests relied only on the typed subset. According to a later analysis, most CMV-associated TCR beta chains appeared to be HLA-restricted, and the HLA associations seemed to be driven largely by CMV exposure.

The sample taken for sequencing was PBMCs. This clonotype originated in a young man in good health and CMV-seropositive.

The sequenced DNA is TGTGCCAGCAGTGCCCCGGGCAGGGGTCACTACGAGCAGTACTTC. This sequence encodes CASSAPGRGHYEQYF. The chain is made from TRBV27 and TRBJ2-7, with TRBD1 tentatively as D gene (6 bases match). For CDR1 and CDR2, the germline V gene (reference sequence) lists MNHEY and SMNVEV. The trim is 5 bases for V and 3 bases for J, with a gap of 17 bases between the germline ends. The CDR3 sequence holds 15 residues, the cysteine and phenylalanine included. The DNA shown is the 45-base CDR3, in frame from base 1.